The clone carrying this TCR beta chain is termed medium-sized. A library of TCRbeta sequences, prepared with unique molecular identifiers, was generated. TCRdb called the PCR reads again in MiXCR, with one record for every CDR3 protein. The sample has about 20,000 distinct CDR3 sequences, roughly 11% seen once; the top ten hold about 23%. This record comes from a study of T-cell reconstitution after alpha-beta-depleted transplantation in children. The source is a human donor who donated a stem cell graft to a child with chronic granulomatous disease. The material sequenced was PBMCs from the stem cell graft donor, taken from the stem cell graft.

CDR3 in amino acids: CAISESLRIQETQYF. CDR3 coding DNA: TGTGCCATCAGTGAGTCGTTAAGGATACAAGAGACCCAGTACTTC. The chain combines TRBV10-3 with TRBJ2-5; D is undetermined. The germline V gene encodes CDR1 ENHRY and CDR2 SYGVKD. V shed 0 bases and J shed 2 bases, with 10 bases lying between them. This CDR3 region has 15 residues.